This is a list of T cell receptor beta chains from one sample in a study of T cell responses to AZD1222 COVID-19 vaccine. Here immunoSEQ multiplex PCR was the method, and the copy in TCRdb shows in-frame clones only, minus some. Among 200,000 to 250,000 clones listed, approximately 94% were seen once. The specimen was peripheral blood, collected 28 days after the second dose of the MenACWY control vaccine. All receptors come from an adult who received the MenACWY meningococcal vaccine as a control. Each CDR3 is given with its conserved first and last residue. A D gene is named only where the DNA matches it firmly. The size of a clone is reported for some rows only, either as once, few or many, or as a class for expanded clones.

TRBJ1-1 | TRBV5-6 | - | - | CASSLYRAGTEAFF | TGTGCCAGCAGCTTGTACAGGGCGGGGACTGAAGCTTTCTTT
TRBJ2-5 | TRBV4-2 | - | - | CASSQDREGGETQYF | TGTGCCAGCAGCCAAGATAGAGAGGGCGGGGAGACCCAGTACTTC
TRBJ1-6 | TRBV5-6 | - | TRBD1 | CASSLGSGTGNSPLHF | TGTGCCAGCAGCTTGGGGTCCGGGACAGGGAATTCACCCCTCCACTTT
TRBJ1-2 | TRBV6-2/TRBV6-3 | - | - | CASSERDAANYGYTF | TGTGCCAGCAGTGAGAGGGACGCAGCTAACTATGGCTACACCTTC
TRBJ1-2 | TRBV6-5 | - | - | CASSWDNYGYTF | TGTGCCAGCAGTTGGGACAACTATGGCTACACCTTC
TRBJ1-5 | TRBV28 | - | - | CASSPQGFSNQPQHF | TGTGCCAGCAGCCCCCAGGGATTTAGCAATCAGCCCCAGCATTTT
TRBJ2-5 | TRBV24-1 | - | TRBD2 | CATSDGLAERETQYF | TGTGCCACCAGTGACGGACTAGCGGAAAGAGAGACCCAGTACTTC
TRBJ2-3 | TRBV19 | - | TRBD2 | CASSIDLAGGGGDTQYF | TGTGCCAGTAGTATAGATCTAGCGGGAGGAGGAGGGGATACGCAGTATTTT
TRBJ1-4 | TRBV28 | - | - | CASNRGDNNEKLFF | TGTGCCAGCAACCGAGGGGACAATAATGAAAAACTGTTTTTT
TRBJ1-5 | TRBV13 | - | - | CASSLSQGEGNLSNQPQHF | TGTGCCAGCAGCCTTTCCCAAGGAGAGGGGAACCTTAGCAATCAGCCCCAGCATTTT
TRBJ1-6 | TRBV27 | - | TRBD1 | CASSPSSGGRNSPLHF | TGTGCCAGCAGTCCCTCCTCAGGGGGCCGGAATTCACCCCTCCACTTT
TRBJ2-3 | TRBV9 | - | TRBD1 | CASSVGAGTGGDTQYF | TGTGCCAGCAGCGTAGGGGCCGGGACAGGGGGGGATACGCAGTATTTT
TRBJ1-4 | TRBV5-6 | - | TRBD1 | CASSLVGTGHEKLFF | TGTGCCAGCAGCTTGGTGGGGACAGGGCATGAAAAACTGTTTTTT
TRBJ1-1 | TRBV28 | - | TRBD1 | CASSTRTGEGTEAFF | TGTGCCAGCAGTACCCGGACAGGGGAAGGCACTGAAGCTTTCTTT
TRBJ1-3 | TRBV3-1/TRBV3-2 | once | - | CASKRNTIYF | TGTGCCAGCAAGCGGAACACCATATATTTT
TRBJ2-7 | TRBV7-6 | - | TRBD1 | CASSPGTGTYEQYF | TGTGCCAGCAGCCCCGGGACAGGGACCTACGAGCAGTACTTC
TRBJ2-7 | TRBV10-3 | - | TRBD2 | CAISESRTSGDSYEQYF | TGTGCCATCAGTGAGTCGCGAACTAGCGGGGACTCCTACGAGCAGTACTTC
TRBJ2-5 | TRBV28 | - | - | CASSFLGKTQYF | TGTGCCAGCAGTTTTCTTGGGAAGACCCAGTACTTC